Presented here are 9 T cell receptor beta chains from one specimen sequenced in a study of blood T cell repertoires in COVID-19. The repertoire was sequenced with immunoSEQ multiplex PCR; TCRdb's copy has only in-frame clones and lacks some. Of over 150,000 clones listed, roughly 87% were seen once; the top ten hold about 7%. Sequenced material: PBMCs or T cells enriched from blood (not recorded which). All receptors come from a woman aged 45-65 years who had recovered from COVID-19.

The chain joins TRBV6-1 to TRBJ1-2; D might be TRBD1 (5 bases). Germline CDR1 reads MNHNS; CDR2 reads SASEGT. V was cut by 2 bases and J by 6 bases, with 10 bases left in between. This CDR3 is built from 13 residues. The CDR3 is CASSEMQGNGYTF. The CDR3, as DNA: TGTGCCAGCAGTGAAATGCAGGGAAATGGCTACACCTTC.

The chain uses TRBV7-6 and TRBJ2-7, with D maybe TRBD1 (5 bases). This CDR3 spans 13 amino acids. The germline V gene has CDR1 SGHVS and CDR2 FNYEAQ. Trimming took off 5 bases at V and 3 bases at J, with 11 bases between the two ends. The CDR3: CASSPDRGYEQYF. Here the CDR3 DNA reads TGTGCCAGCAGCCCTGATAGGGGCTACGAGCAGTACTTC.

V is TRBV19 and J is TRBJ1-4; 9 positions agree with TRBD1. In germline, CDR1 is LNHDA, CDR2 SQIVND (reference sequence). The CDR3 sequence is 14 residues long. Trimming took 4 bases from V and 6 from J; bases not matched to a gene: 3. The CDR3, as DNA: TGTGCCAGTAGTAAACAGGGGGCTTATGAAAAACTGTTTTTT. Encoded protein: CASSKQGAYEKLFF.

The V call is TRBV28, the J call TRBJ1-5, with 9 bases lining up with TRBD1. V was clipped by 6 bases and J by 6 bases; unmatched bases: 6. CDR1 is MDHEN, CDR2 SYDVKM, per germline. This CDR3 has 14 residues. CDR3 sequence: CASRAGQGSQPQHF. In nucleotides, the CDR3 is TGTGCCAGCAGGGCGGGACAGGGTAGTCAGCCCCAGCATTTT.

V usage is TRBV5-6 and J usage is TRBJ2-1, with TRBD1 identical over 10 bases. CDR1 is SGHDT, CDR2 YYEEEE, per germline. V gave up 2 bases and J gave up 4 bases; unmatched junction bases: 3. This CDR3 contains 15 residues. The CDR3 DNA reads TGTGCCAGCAGCTTCGACAGGGGGCCATACAATGAGCAGTTCTTC. Translation gives CASSFDRGPYNEQFF.

The chain joins TRBV9 to TRBJ2-1; D perhaps matches TRBD2 (5 bases). This CDR3 has 17 amino acids. V gave up 4 bases and J gave up 3 bases, with 20 bases separating them. Germline V gives CDR1 SGDLS, CDR2 YYNGEE. CDR3 nucleotides: TGTGCCAGCAGCCCACTTAAGGACGGGAATAACTACAATGAGCAGTTCTTC. Its protein product is CASSPLKDGNNYNEQFF.

This sequence joins TRBV15 and TRBJ2-1; 7 bases map to TRBD1. V shed 0 bases and J 2 bases; nucleotides not matched to a gene: 4. The CDR3 is 16 residues long. CDR1 LNHNV and CDR2 YYDKDF come from the germline V gene (reference sequence). DNA for the CDR3: TGTGCCACCAGCAGAGAGACAGGGTTTACCTACAATGAGCAGTTCTTC. The encoded protein is CATSRETGFTYNEQFF.

This clone was seen only a few times. The chain has TRBV4-3 and TRBJ1-1, with D possibly being TRBD1 (5 bases). Germline CDR1 is LGHNA and CDR2 is YSLEER. V was clipped by 0 bases and J by 7 bases, with 21 bases between them. CDR3 length: 17 residues. This chain's CDR3 is CASSQDQAGRPGIEAFF. DNA for the CDR3: TGCGCCAGCAGCCAAGATCAGGCGGGGCGGCCAGGCATTGAAGCTTTCTTT.

On this clone itself: Other DNA sequences of this sample code for an identical CDR3. The rearrangement joins TRBV18 to TRBJ2-3, with D unclear. The V and J ends lost 0 bases and 2 bases respectively, with 3 bases between them. Germline values: CDR1 KGHSH, CDR2 LQKENI. The CDR3 covers 13 residues. CDR3 sequence reads: CASSPPYTDTQYF. Here the CDR3 DNA reads TGTGCCAGCTCACCACCATACACAGATACGCAGTATTTT.